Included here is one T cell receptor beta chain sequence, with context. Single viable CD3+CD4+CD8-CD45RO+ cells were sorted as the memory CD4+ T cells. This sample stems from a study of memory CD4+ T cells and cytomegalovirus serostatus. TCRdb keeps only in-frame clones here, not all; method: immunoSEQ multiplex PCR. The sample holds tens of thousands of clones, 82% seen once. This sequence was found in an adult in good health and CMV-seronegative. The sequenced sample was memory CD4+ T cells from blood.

In DNA form, the CDR3 reads TGTGCCAGCAGCTTGTCTGGGGGCGGTGAAAAACTGTTTTTT. It translates to CASSLSGGGEKLFF. This chain uses TRBV5-6 with TRBJ1-4, with a tentative D call TRBD1 (6 bases). Germline V gives CDR1 SGHDT, CDR2 YYEEEE. V was pared by 1 base and J by 7 bases, with 11 bases between. CDR3 length equals 14 residues.